The 7 T cell receptor beta chains below come from one sample, sequenced in a study of T cells in Graves' hyperthyroidism and ophthalmopathy. Authors of the study amplified TCR beta CDR3 regions from RNA transcripts. The HTBI primer set was used in a first-round RT-PCR of the TCR CDR3. MiXCR, applied by TCRdb to the multiplex PCR reads, yields one record per CDR3 protein. The table lists around 690,000 distinct CDR3 sequences, 15% to 20% of them singletons, with around a sixth in the top ten. Material for sequencing was blood. The receptors here all came from a man aged 50 to 60 with Graves' hyperthyroidism.

This clonotype was recorded a few times. The chain couples TRBV30 to TRBJ2-7; TRBD1 matches 8 bases. The CDR3 has 14 residues. Per the germline V gene, CDR1 is GTSNPN and CDR2 is SVGIG (reference sequence). Trimming took 0 bases from V and 3 from J; bases not matched to a gene: 4. The CDR3 sequence: CAWSVGQGGYEQYF. In nucleotides, the CDR3 is TGTGCCTGGAGTGTAGGACAGGGTGGCTACGAGCAGTACTTC. The full variable domain, in which reference TRBV30 and TRBJ2-7 provide the parts outside the CDR3, is SQTIHQWPATLVQPVGSPLSLECTVEGTSNPNLYWYRQAAGRGLQLLFYSVGIGQISSEVPQNLSASRPQDRQFILSSKKLLLSDSGFYLCAWSVGQGGYEQYFGPGTRLTVT.

This clonotype was seen a handful of times. The CDR3 nucleotides are TGTGCCAGCAGCTACACCGCACGGGGGCCCGGGGAGCTGTTTTTT. It yields the protein CASSYTARGPGELFF. The chain joins TRBV13 to TRBJ2-2; the D gene could be TRBD1 or TRBD2 (6 bases each). The V and J ends lost 4 bases and 6 bases respectively, with 15 bases between them. The CDR3 has 15 amino acids. CDR1 is PRHDT, CDR2 FYEKMQ, per germline (reference sequence).

This clonotype has a count of ten or more. The chain recombines TRBV2 with TRBJ1-1; weak D call: TRBD1 (6 bases). Looked up from germline, CDR1 is SNHLY and CDR2 is FYNNEI. Between the trimmed V and J ends, which lost 6 bases and 2 bases, there was a span of 19 bases. The CDR3 covers 16 residues. The CDR3 DNA reads as TGTGCCAGCAGCCTTGGGGGGGGGCCTGAAAACACTGAAGCTTTCTTT. The encoded protein is CASSLGGGPENTEAFF.

The V call is TRBV5-8, the J call TRBJ1-2, with a tentative D call TRBD1 (5 bases). Looked up from germline, CDR1 is SGHTS and CDR2 is YDEGEE. The CDR3 length is 15 residues. Deletions cut 4 bases from V and 10 bases from J, with 23 bases between. The CDR3 DNA reads as TGTGCCAGCAGCACGCGCATCCGGGACCCTCGGTACTACACCTTC. This gives the protein CASSTRIRDPRYYTF.

This clonotype has just a few counts. This may be a read error: a much more frequent sequence differs by one nucleotide. This rearrangement joins TRBV2 to TRBJ1-1; TRBD1 aligns across 7 bases. Germline CDR1 SNHLY, CDR2 FYNNEI. V lost 6 bases and J lost 10; bases outside the gene matches: 14. The CDR3 extends over 14 amino acids. DNA for the CDR3: TGTGCCAGCAGGACGTCCGGGACAGCTTCCGGAGCTTTCTTT. Protein product: CASRTSGTASGAFF. Full variable domain (remainder filled in from reference TRBV2 and TRBJ1-1): EPEVTQTPSHQVTQMGQEVILRCVPISNHLYFYWYRQILGQKVEFLVSFYNNEISEKSEIFDDQFSVERPDGSNFTLKIRSTKLEDSAMYFCASRTSGTASGAFFGQGTRLTVV.

There are many counts of this clonotype. For the CDR3, the DNA is TGTGCCAGCAGCTTATTGGGGCAGATGAACACTGAAGCTTTCTTT. Translated, it gives CASSLLGQMNTEAFF. The rearrangement uses TRBV7-6 and TRBJ1-1; possible D gene TRBD1, 5 bases. The V gene lost 2 bases and the J gene lost 0 bases, with 10 bases spanning the gap. Germline loops: CDR1 SGHVS, CDR2 FNYEAQ. The CDR3 totals 15 residues.

The V and J genes are TRBV28 and TRBJ2-2; D tentatively reads TRBD1 or TRBD2 (5 bases each). Germline lookup yields CDR1 MDHEN and CDR2 SYDVKM. V was cut by 3 bases and J by 5 bases, with 10 bases left in between. This CDR3 contains 14 residues. This chain's CDR3 is CASSFQGRTGELFF. Here the CDR3 DNA reads TGTGCCAGCAGTTTTCAGGGACGGACCGGGGAGCTGTTTTTT.